Each of the 16 T cell receptor beta chains below was sequenced from the same sample in a study of cytomegalovirus exposure and HLA in healthy donors. With 60 Vbeta and 13 Jbeta primers, the PCR was carried out. TCRdb's table, derived via immunoSEQ multiplex PCR, lists solely in-frame clones and lacks some. The sample holds some 190,000 clones; over 70% are singletons and the top ten take around 1.6%. Sequenced input: PBMCs. Receptors originate from a man aged 35 to 55 in good health and CMV-seropositive.

This clone turned up a few times. The CDR3 DNA follows: TGTGCCAGCAGTTTACGCGGCGGGAGGATCAGAGTTACGCAGTATTTT. Its translation: CASSLRGGRIRVTQYF. The chain carries TRBV27 and TRBJ2-3; 8 bases fit TRBD2. Trimming cost V 2 bases and J 8 bases; bases outside gene matches: 12. The CDR3 is 16 residues long. CDR1 MNHEY and CDR2 SMNVEV come from the germline V gene (reference sequence).

The chain employs TRBV20-1 and TRBJ1-1, with a possible D match to TRBD1 (5 bases). The CDR3 totals 11 residues. Germline V gene data show CDR1 as DFQATT and CDR2 as SNEGSKA (reference sequence). As DNA, the CDR3 is TGCAGGGCCTGGGGGGGCACTGAAGCTTTCTTT. Translation gives CRAWGGTEAFF.

As regards this clone: Different DNA sequences within this sample yield the same CDR3. The chain uses TRBV29-1 and TRBJ2-5; 7 bases align to TRBD1. The trim removed 6 bases at V and 2 bases at J, leaving 3 bases unmatched. Germline CDR1 SQVTM, CDR2 ANQGSEA. There are 12 residues in the CDR3. The CDR3 sequence: CSVGTVQETQYF. For the CDR3, the DNA is TGCAGCGTGGGGACAGTTCAAGAGACCCAGTACTTC. Together with reference TRBV29-1 and TRBJ2-5, the CDR3 gives the full variable domain: SAVISQKPSRDICQRGTSLTIQCQVDSQVTMMFWYRQQPGQSLTLIATANQGSEATYESGFVIDKFPISRPNLTFSTLTVSNMSPEDSSIYLCSVGTVQETQYFGPGTRLLVL.

The chain uses TRBV6-5 and TRBJ2-7; weak D call: TRBD1 (5 bases). This CDR3 is 13 amino acids long. V dropped 5 bases and J dropped 0 bases, with 8 bases sitting between them. The V gene's germline CDR1 is MNHEY and CDR2 SVGAGI. CDR3 nucleotide sequence: TGTGCCAGCAGTGTCGACAGCTCCTACGAGCAGTACTTC. It encodes CASSVDSSYEQYF.

This clone was seen a single time. The V call is TRBV27, the J call TRBJ2-7; 12 bases agree with TRBD2. The CDR3 extends over 16 amino acids. Germline CDR1 is MNHEY and CDR2 is SMNVEV (reference sequence). Trimming cost V 7 bases and J 7 bases; bases outside gene matches: 14. CDR3 sequence: CASTNFTSGRSWEQYF. CDR3 coding DNA: TGTGCCAGCACCAATTTTACTAGCGGGAGGTCCTGGGAGCAGTACTTC.

This rearrangement joins TRBV9 to TRBJ2-7; TRBD1 agrees at 7 bases. CDR1 and CDR2 from the germline V gene are SGDLS and YYNGEE. This CDR3 has 15 amino acids. Losses at the gene ends were 7 bases for V and 2 bases for J; bases not matched to a gene: 12. CDR3 DNA: TGTGCCAGCGGTATGGGAACAGGGGATCCCTACGAGCAGTACTTC. Translation gives CASGMGTGDPYEQYF.

The chain has TRBV5-1 and TRBJ1-1; possibly TRBD1 for D (6 bases). Deletions cut 4 bases from V and 3 bases from J, with 16 bases between. The CDR3 consists of 15 residues. Germline assignment: CDR1 SGHRS and CDR2 YFSETQ. The CDR3: CASSTGQLRDTEAFF. In DNA form, the CDR3 reads TGCGCCAGCAGCACCGGACAGCTCAGGGACACTGAAGCTTTCTTT.

J is TRBJ2-7 and V is TRBV5-1; 8 bases map to TRBD2. Germline V gene sequence: CDR1 SGHRS, CDR2 YFSETQ. V lost 7 bases to trimming and J lost 1 base; unmatched junction nucleotides: 7. The CDR3 contains 14 residues. CDR3 sequence reads: CASHREGRSYEQYF. In DNA form, the CDR3 reads TGCGCCAGCCACCGGGAGGGCCGATCCTACGAGCAGTACTTC.

The rearrangement links TRBV5-1 to TRBJ2-2; 7 nucleotides align to TRBD1. The CDR3 totals 15 residues. CDR1 is SGHRS, CDR2 YFSETQ, per germline. Trimming took 5 bases from V and 2 from J; bases not matched to a gene: 6. The CDR3 protein is CASSRGQTNTGELFF. DNA for the CDR3: TGCGCCAGCAGTAGGGGACAGACCAACACCGGGGAGCTGTTTTTT.

The sample holds one count of this clone. The chain links TRBV29-1 to TRBJ2-1; TRBD2 matches 9 bases. The CDR3 is 16 residues long. Per the germline V gene, CDR1 is SQVTM and CDR2 is ANQGSEA. The trim removed 3 bases at V and 0 bases at J, leaving 6 bases unmatched. Here the CDR3 DNA reads TGCAGCGTTGAGGCCGCGGGAGGGACCTCCTACAATGAGCAGTTCTTC. Amino acid sequence: CSVEAAGGTSYNEQFF.

There are a few counts of this clone. DNA for the CDR3: TGTGCCAGCAGAGACCCCGACAGGGTCTATCAGCCCCAGCATTTT. It codes for CASRDPDRVYQPQHF. This sequence joins TRBV28 and TRBJ1-5; TRBD1 matches 7 bases. The CDR3 length is 15 residues. CDR1 is MDHEN, CDR2 SYDVKM, per germline. Unmatched junction bases numbered 10, after V lost 6 bases and J lost 5 bases.

This chain joins TRBV9 and TRBJ2-1; 11 positions match TRBD2. The CDR3 covers 18 residues. Germline CDR1 reads SGDLS; CDR2 reads YYNGEE. With V trimmed by 0 bases and J by 4 bases, 9 bases remained unmatched. The CDR3 protein is CASSVEFSTSGVYNEQFF. The CDR3 DNA follows: TGTGCCAGCAGCGTAGAGTTCTCGACTAGCGGGGTTTACAATGAGCAGTTCTTC.

The rearrangement joins TRBV19 to TRBJ2-6; D possibly corresponds to TRBD1 (6 bases). CDR1 is LNHDA and CDR2 is SQIVND in the germline V gene (reference sequence). Trimming shortened V by 5 bases and J by 0 bases, and 11 bases separated the two germline ends. The CDR3 covers 16 residues. Written as DNA, the CDR3 is TGTGCCAGTAGTTCATGGACAGTCTCTGGGGCCAACGTCCTGACTTTC. Encoded protein: CASSSWTVSGANVLTF.

The gene calls are TRBV13 and TRBJ1-5; 10 nucleotides line up with TRBD1. V shed 0 bases and J 7 bases; nucleotides not matched to a gene: 3. Germline assignment: CDR1 PRHDT and CDR2 FYEKMQ (reference sequence). The CDR3 contains 15 residues. DNA for the CDR3: TGTGCCAGCAGCTTAGGAAGGACAGGGGGACAGCCCCAGCATTTT. This sequence encodes CASSLGRTGGQPQHF.

The chain links TRBV29-1 to TRBJ1-5, with D uncertain. Germline CDR1 is SQVTM and CDR2 is ANQGSEA. V was clipped by 4 bases and J by 1 base, with 5 bases between them. This CDR3 region has 12 residues. The CDR3 protein is CSVATSNQPQHF. Written as DNA, the CDR3 is TGCAGCGTTGCAACAAGCAATCAGCCCCAGCATTTT. Variable domain in full (rest from reference TRBV29-1 and TRBJ1-5): SAVISQKPSRDICQRGTSLTIQCQVDSQVTMMFWYRQQPGQSLTLIATANQGSEATYESGFVIDKFPISRPNLTFSTLTVSNMSPEDSSIYLCSVATSNQPQHFGDGTRLSIL.

This clone showed up just a few times. V and J are TRBV2 and TRBJ2-1; D unresolved. Germline CDR1 is SNHLY and CDR2 is FYNNEI. The CDR3 is 15 amino acids. The germline V and J ends were trimmed by 2 bases and 2 bases, with 10 bases remaining between them. CDR3 DNA: TGTGCCAGCAGTGAAAACCTTGGGCCCTACAATGAGCAGTTCTTC. Its translation is CASSENLGPYNEQFF.